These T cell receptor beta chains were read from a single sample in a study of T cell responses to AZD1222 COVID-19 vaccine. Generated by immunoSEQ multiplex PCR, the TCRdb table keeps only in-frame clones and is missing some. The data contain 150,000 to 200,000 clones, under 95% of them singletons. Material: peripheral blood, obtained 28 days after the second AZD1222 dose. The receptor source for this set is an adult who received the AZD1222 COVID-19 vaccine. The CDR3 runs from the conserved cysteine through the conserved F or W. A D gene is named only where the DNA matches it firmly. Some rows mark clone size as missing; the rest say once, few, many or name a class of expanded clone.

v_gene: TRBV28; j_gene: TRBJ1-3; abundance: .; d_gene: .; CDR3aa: CASRDPLLNSGNTIYF; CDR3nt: TGTGCCAGCAGGGACCCTCTCCTTAACTCTGGAAACACCATATATTTT
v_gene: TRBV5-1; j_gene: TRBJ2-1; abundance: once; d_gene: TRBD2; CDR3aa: CASSSSSGNSYNEQFF; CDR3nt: TGCGCCAGCAGCTCTTCTAGCGGGAACTCCTACAATGAGCAGTTCTTC
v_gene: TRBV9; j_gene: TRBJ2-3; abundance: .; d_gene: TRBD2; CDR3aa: CASSVGGTRDTQYF; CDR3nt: TGTGCCAGCAGCGTGGGGGGGACCCGGGATACGCAGTATTTT
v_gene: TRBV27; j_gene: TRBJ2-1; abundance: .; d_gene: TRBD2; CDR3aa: CASRGLAGQFEQFF; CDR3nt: TGTGCCAGCAGGGGACTAGCGGGACAATTTGAGCAGTTCTTC
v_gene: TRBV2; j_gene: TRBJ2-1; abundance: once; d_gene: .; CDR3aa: CASSESPGLYEQFF; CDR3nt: TGTGCCAGCAGTGAAAGTCCGGGACTCTATGAGCAGTTCTTC
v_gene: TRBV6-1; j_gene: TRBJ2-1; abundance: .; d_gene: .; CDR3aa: CASSELQGVIYNEQFF; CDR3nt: TGTGCCAGCAGTGAACTTCAAGGGGTGATCTACAATGAGCAGTTCTTC
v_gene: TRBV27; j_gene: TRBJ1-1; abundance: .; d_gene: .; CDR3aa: CASSFRGQGEAFF; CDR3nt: TGTGCCAGCAGTTTTAGGGGCCAGGGCGAAGCTTTCTTT
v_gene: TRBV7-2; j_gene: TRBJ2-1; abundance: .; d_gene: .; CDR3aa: CASSYGDSIPFF; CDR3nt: TGTGCCAGCAGCTACGGAGACTCTATACCTTTCTTC
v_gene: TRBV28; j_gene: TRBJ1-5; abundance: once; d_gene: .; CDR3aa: CASSLAGNSNQPQHF; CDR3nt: TGTGCCAGCAGTTTAGCAGGGAACAGCAATCAGCCCCAGCATTTT
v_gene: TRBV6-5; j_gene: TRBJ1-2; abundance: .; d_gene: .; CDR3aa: CASGSGGYGYTF; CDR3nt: TGTGCCAGCGGTTCGGGGGGCTATGGCTACACCTTC
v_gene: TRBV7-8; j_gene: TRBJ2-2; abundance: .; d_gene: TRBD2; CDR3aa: CASSSWASGPNTGELFF; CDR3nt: TGTGCCAGCAGCTCATGGGCTAGCGGCCCGAACACCGGGGAGCTGTTTTTT
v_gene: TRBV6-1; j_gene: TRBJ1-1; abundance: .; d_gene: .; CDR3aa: CASSELGGAMNTEAFF; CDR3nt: TGTGCCAGCAGTGAATTGGGGGGCGCTATGAACACTGAAGCTTTCTTT
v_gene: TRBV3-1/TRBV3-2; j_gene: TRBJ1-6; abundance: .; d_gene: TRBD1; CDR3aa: CASSQEGQGLSPLHF; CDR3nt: TGTGCCAGCAGCCAAGAGGGACAGGGCTTATCACCCCTCCACTTT
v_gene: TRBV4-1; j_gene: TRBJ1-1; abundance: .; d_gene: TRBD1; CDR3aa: CASSQRDSLNTEAFF; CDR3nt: TGCGCCAGCAGCCAGCGGGACAGCTTGAACACTGAAGCTTTCTTT
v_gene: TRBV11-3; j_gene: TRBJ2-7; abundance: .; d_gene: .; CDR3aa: CASSHNRDEQYF; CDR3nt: TGTGCCAGCTCTCATAACAGGGACGAGCAGTACTTC
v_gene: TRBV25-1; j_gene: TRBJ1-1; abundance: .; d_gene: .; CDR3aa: CASSELENTEAFF; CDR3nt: TGTGCCAGCAGTGAATTGGAGAACACTGAAGCTTTCTTT
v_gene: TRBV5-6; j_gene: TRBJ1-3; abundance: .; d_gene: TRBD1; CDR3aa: CASSPRGQGAGNTIYF; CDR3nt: TGTGCCAGCAGCCCCCGAGGACAGGGGGCTGGAAACACCATATATTTT
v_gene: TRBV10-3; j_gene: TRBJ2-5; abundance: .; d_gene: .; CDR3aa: CAIGGTGQETQYF; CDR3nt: TGTGCCATCGGCGGGACGGGACAAGAGACCCAGTACTTC
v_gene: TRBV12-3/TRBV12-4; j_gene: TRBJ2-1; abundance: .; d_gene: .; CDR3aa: CASAHANEQFF; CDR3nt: TGTGCCAGCGCCCACGCCAATGAGCAGTTCTTC
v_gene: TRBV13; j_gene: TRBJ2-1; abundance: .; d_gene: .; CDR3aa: CASSLGLVATRNEQFF; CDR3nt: TGTGCCAGCAGCTTAGGACTAGTTGCCACCCGGAATGAGCAGTTCTTC
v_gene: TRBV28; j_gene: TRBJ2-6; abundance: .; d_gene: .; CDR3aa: CASISGGSGANVLTF; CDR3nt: TGTGCCAGCATAAGTGGGGGGTCAGGGGCCAACGTCCTGACTTTC
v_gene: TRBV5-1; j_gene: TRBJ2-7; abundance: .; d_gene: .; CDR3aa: CASRGTVSSHEQYF; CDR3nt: TGCGCCAGCCGCGGGACAGTAAGTTCCCACGAGCAGTACTTC